Sequencing of this T cell receptor (beta chain) was carried out in a study of PD-L1 blockade in urothelial cancer (dated by TCRdb to 2016 to 2017). About the study as a whole: Therapy was started around 2014 for all patients, and atezolizumab 1,200 mg was administered intravenously every 3 weeks. Progression-free survival longer than 6 months counted as durable clinical benefit, and TCR features were additionally tested against both progression-free and overall survival. Blood samples were analyzed 3 weeks after the start of treatment (second dose) and 6 weeks after the start of treatment. The study was an exploratory multi-omic analysis of somatic, immune and clinical correlates of response to PD-L1 blockade with atezolizumab in urothelial cancer. Durable clinical benefit was achieved by nine patients but not by the remaining 20. Pretreatment tumor samples, along with matched peripheral blood serially collected before and after atezolizumab treatment, were subjected to TCR sequencing. Whole exome sequencing and RNA sequencing of pretreatment tumors were performed alongside TCR sequencing in the same patients. About 90% of the 29 patients were identified as males with urothelial cancer of bladder origin, and a prior smoking history was reported by 18 of 29 patients. An ECOG performance status of 0 or 1 was recorded for the patients, and 0 to 3 prior chemotherapy regimens had been received by the patients. Blood samples gave median yields of around 150,000 T cells and 82,636 unique TCRs, along with a median clonality of 0.080. Pretreatment blood TCR-seq was available for about 27 patients, at least one posttreatment blood collection was obtained for some 25 patients, and tumor TCR-seq was available for some 25 patients.

Remarks on this clone: Its antigen remains unidentified. No base-level quality is on record; no much larger clone is a single base apart.

The germline V gene yields SGHRS for CDR1 and YFSETQ for CDR2. The CDR3 runs 18 residues from the cysteine to the phenylalanine. Only the CDR3 DNA stays, 54 bases, in frame from base 1. Unmatched junction bases come to 9, with V trimmed by 0 bases and J by 3 bases. Synthetic TCR analog templates were spiked into each PCR so that absolute template abundance could be estimated from read counts. The immunoSEQ assay was used to amplify TCRbeta CDR3 regions from genomic DNA with bias-controlled V and J gene primers. Rearranged TCRbeta segments were sequenced at approximately 20X coverage. The study's processing was this. Clustering was used to correct sequencing errors, and CDR3s were annotated against IMGT so that V, D and J genes could be assigned. Downstream analyses used only productive TCRbeta rearrangements, leaving out any out-of-frame or stop-codon sequences. To compute clonality, Shannon entropy was normalized by the log of the number of unique productive sequences and then subtracted from one. Clones differing between time points or between blood and tumor were identified using Fisher's exact test with Benjamini-Hochberg correction, with an adjusted p below 0.01 applied as the threshold. Held by TCRdb, this immuneACCESS table contains in-frame sequences only and omits some clones. Under half of the omission traces to an unresolved V gene where checked; the cause of the rest is unknown. V, J and clone size were drawn from that table, and D and trimming were deduced from the DNA. This sample holds approximately 110,000 clones; more than 85% were observed only once. Under 5% of the sample is in the top ten clones.

The paper's findings and limits, for the study overall: Improved progression-free and overall survival was found to be associated with pretreatment peripheral blood TCR clonality below the median. Patients with durable benefit showed greater expansion of tumor-associated TCR clones in peripheral blood 3 weeks after starting treatment (n ≈ 21, p = 0.022). Because the sample size was small (n of about 29) and many exploratory analyses were performed, the results are intended to be hypothesis-generating.

This sample's time point label indicates: peripheral blood 6 weeks after treatment start. The cohort comprised roughly 30 patients with locally advanced or metastatic urothelial carcinoma treated at Memorial Sloan Kettering on a trial protocol. Peripheral blood mononuclear cells were collected pretreatment and during treatment, at between 1 and 8 total time points per patient. The Qiagen DNeasy Blood extraction kit was used to purify genomic DNA from total PBMCs and tumor samples. PBMCs were collected pretreatment and during treatment and were isolated and stored as previously described. Here the chain combines TRBV5-1 and TRBJ2-5, and 12 junction bases match TRBD1. The input for sequencing was PBMCs, taken around atezolizumab (anti-PD-L1) treatment. The TCR originated in a man between 60 and 75 years old with urothelial cancer. This receptor carries the CDR3 CASSLAVVGQGAEETQYF. The DNA sequence is given as TGCGCCAGCAGCTTGGCCGTTGTGGGACAGGGGGCGGAAGAGACCCAGTACTTC.